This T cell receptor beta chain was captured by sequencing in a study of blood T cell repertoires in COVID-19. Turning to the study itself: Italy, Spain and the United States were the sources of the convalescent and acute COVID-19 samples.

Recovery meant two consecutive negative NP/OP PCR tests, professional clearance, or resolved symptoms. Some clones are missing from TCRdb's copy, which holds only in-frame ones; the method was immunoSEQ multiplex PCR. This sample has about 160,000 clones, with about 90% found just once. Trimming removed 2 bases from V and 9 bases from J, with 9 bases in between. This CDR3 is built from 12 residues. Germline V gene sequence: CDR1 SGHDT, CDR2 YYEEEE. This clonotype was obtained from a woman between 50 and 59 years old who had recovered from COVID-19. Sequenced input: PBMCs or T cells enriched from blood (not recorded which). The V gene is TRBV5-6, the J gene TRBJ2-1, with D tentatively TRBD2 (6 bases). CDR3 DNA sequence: TGTGCCAGCAGCTTATATAGCGGTGAGCAGTTCTTC. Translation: CASSLYSGEQFF.